The sample holds many counts of the clone carrying this TCR beta chain. Its antigen is not known. The source of the sample is a study of early T cells in non-severe SARS-CoV-2 infection. As for the study in general: Sequenced material consisted of bulk RNA (from unsorted whole blood), and chains were unpaired.

Individual cDNA molecules received unique molecular identifiers during library preparation. MiXCR was run by TCRdb on the 5' RACE reads, yielding one entry per CDR3 protein. This sample has roughly 66,000 distinct CDR3 sequences, with 9.1% found just once. Study outcomes and limitations: The VDJdb matching leaned toward anti-spike CD8 responses and overlooked private and CD4 specificities.

The V gene end was trimmed by 2 bases and the J gene end by 3 bases; junction bases not matched to a gene: 0. Germline CDR1 and CDR2: KGHDR and SFDVKD. This CDR3 has 15 residues. This chain joins TRBV24-1 and TRBJ2-2; the match to TRBD1 covers 9 bases. Sequencing was performed on whole blood. This receptor was identified in an adult who was a healthcare worker with PCR-confirmed SARS-CoV-2 infection or an uninfected control (not recorded which). CDR3 DNA sequence: TGTGCCACCAGTGATTGGACAGGGGACACCGGGGAGCTGTTTTTT. The encoded protein is CATSDWTGDTGELFF.